One and the same sample provided the 8 T cell receptor beta chains below, sequenced in a study of shared clonotypes between healthy human individuals. TCRdb's copy holds only in-frame clones and misses some; the assay was immunoSEQ multiplex PCR. The sample lists roughly 500,000 clones, 90% to 96% occurring once. The specimen was naive CD4+ T cells sorted from blood. The subset denotes: CD45RA+ positively selected. Source of these receptors: a woman aged 30 to 39 in good health.

This rearrangement joins TRBV19 to TRBJ1-4; TRBD1 might be the D (6 bases). Trimming left V 5 bases short and J 4 bases short, with 14 bases between. CDR1 is LNHDA, CDR2 SQIVND, per germline (reference sequence). This CDR3 comprises 15 residues. The CDR3 DNA is TGTGCCAGTAGTCCACCCGACAGGCGTAATGAAAAACTGTTTTTT. Amino acids: CASSPPDRRNEKLFF.

The rearrangement joins TRBV6-5 to TRBJ2-7; 8 bases are shared with TRBD1. This CDR3 is 15 amino acids long. V gave up 6 bases and J gave up 4 bases; unmatched junction bases: 11. CDR1 is MNHEY, CDR2 SVGAGI, per germline. The CDR3 region has the DNA TGTGCCAGCAGGAGGGACAGGCAGCCACCTTACGAGCAGTACTTC. This sequence encodes CASRRDRQPPYEQYF.

V usage is TRBV6-1 and J usage is TRBJ2-7, with 7 bases identical to TRBD2. Trimming removed 4 bases from V and 1 base from J; junction bases left unmatched: 7. CDR1 is MNHNS and CDR2 is SASEGT in the germline V gene. The CDR3 loop spans 15 amino acids. The CDR3 loop reads CASSVRSGTSYEQYF. CDR3 bases: TGTGCCAGCAGTGTTCGCAGCGGGACTTCCTACGAGCAGTACTTC.

Concerning this clone itself: Other nucleotide sequences in the sample specify the same CDR3. The chain couples TRBV30 to TRBJ2-7; no definite D call. The CDR3 has 10 residues. The ends were cut back, 5 bases at V and 3 bases at J, with 5 bases in the middle. Germline CDR1 and CDR2: GTSNPN and SVGIG (reference sequence). In DNA form, the CDR3 reads TGTGCCTGGGGGCTCTACGAGCAGTACTTC. Protein product: CAWGLYEQYF.

V and J are TRBV6-1 and TRBJ1-3, with D unresolved. There are 15 residues in the CDR3. The germline V gene encodes CDR1 MNHNS and CDR2 SASEGT. V dropped 4 bases and J dropped 2 bases, with 12 bases sitting between them. The CDR3 nucleotides are TGTGCCAGCAGTGTAACGGGATTTACTGGAAACACCATATATTTT. It is translated as CASSVTGFTGNTIYF.

The rearrangement links TRBV25-1 to TRBJ2-3, with a possible D match to TRBD2 (6 bases). CDR3 size: 11 residues. The V gene lost 9 bases and the J gene lost 6 bases, with 10 bases spanning the gap. Germline-derived CDR1 and CDR2 are MGHDK and SYGVNS. CDR3 sequence (DNA): TGTGCCAGTTCCCGGGGGGATACGCAGTATTTT. Protein sequence: CASSRGDTQYF.

This clone was recorded once. The chain carries TRBV2 and TRBJ2-3, with D unclear. CDR3 length equals 15 residues. Germline V gene lookup returns CDR1 SNHLY and CDR2 FYNNEI. V lost 3 bases and J 6 bases, leaving 16 bases between the germline ends. CDR3 nucleotide sequence: TGTGCCAGCAGTGAGGGCCTCCCTCCGCTTGATACGCAGTATTTT. Amino acid sequence: CASSEGLPPLDTQYF.

J is TRBJ2-1 and V is TRBV7-6; D not resolved. Germline V gene sequence: CDR1 SGHVS, CDR2 FNYEAQ. This CDR3 is 13 amino acids long. Deletions cut 2 bases from V and 7 bases from J, with 9 bases between. The DNA for the CDR3 is TGTGCCAGCAGCTTACACTTCGATAATGAGCAGTTCTTC. Protein: CASSLHFDNEQFF.